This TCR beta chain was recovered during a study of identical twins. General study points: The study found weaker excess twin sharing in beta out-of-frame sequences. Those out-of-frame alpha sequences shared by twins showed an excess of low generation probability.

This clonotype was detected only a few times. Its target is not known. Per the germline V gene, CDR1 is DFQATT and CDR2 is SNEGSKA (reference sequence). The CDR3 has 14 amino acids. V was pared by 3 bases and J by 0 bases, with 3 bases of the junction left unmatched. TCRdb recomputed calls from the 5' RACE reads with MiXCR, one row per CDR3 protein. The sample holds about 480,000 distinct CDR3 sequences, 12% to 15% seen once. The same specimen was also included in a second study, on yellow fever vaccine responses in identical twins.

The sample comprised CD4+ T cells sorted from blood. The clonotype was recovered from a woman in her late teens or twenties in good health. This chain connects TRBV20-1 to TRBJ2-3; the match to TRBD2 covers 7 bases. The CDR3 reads CSASGSGSTDTQYF. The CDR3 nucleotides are TGCAGTGCTAGCGGTAGCGGGAGCACAGATACGCAGTATTTT.